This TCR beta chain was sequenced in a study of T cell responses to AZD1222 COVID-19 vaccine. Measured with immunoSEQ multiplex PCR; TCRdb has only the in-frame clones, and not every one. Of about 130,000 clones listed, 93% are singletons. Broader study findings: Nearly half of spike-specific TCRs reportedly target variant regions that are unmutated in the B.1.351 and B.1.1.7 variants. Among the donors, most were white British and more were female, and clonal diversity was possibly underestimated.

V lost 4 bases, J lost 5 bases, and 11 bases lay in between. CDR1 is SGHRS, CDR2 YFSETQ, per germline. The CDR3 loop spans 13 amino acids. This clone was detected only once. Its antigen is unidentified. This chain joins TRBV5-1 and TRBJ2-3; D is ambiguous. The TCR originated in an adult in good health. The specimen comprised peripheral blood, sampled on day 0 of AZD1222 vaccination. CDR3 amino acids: CASSPRPGDTQYF. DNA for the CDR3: TGCGCCAGCAGCCCCCGCCCGGGAGATACGCAGTATTTT.